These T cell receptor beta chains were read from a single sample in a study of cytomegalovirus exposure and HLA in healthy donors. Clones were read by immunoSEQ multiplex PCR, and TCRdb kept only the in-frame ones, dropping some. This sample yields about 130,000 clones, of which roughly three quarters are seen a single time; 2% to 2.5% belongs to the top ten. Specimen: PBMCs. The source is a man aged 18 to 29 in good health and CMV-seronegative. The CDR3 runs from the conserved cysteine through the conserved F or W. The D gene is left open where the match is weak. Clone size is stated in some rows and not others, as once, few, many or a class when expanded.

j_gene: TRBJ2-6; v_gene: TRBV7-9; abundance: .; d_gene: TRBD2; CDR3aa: CSSNDISGRVNGANVLTF; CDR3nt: TGTTCCAGCAACGATATTAGCGGGAGGGTGAACGGGGCCAACGTCCTGACTTTC
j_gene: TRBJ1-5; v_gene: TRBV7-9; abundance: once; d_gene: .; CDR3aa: CSSSLKGSAQHF; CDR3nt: TGTTCCAGCAGCTTAAAGGGGTCAGCCCAGCATTTT
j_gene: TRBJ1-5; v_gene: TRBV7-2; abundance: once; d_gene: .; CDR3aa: CASSLKGDQPQHF; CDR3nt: TGTGCCAGCAGCTTGAAGGGGGATCAGCCCCAGCATTTT
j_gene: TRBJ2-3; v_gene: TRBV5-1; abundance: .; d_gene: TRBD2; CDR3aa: CASRLAGSTDTQYF; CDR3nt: TGCGCCAGCAGACTAGCGGGAAGCACAGATACGCAGTATTTT
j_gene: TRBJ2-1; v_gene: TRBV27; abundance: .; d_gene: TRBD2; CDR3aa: CASTRPGLALAEQFF; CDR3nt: TGTGCCAGCACGCGCCCCGGACTAGCCCTTGCTGAGCAGTTCTTC
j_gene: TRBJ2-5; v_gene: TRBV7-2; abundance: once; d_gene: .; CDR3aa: CASSRRSGKETQYF; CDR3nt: TGTGCCAGCAGCCGACGTAGCGGAAAAGAGACCCAGTACTTC
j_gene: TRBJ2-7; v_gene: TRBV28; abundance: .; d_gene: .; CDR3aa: CASSYRVYEQYF; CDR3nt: TGTGCCAGCAGTTACAGGGTCTACGAGCAGTACTTC
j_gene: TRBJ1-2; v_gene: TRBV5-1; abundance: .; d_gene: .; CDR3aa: CASTAGGDYGYTF; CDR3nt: TGCGCCAGTACTGCGGGGGGAGACTATGGCTACACCTTC
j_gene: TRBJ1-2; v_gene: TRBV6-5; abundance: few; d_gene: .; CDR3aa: CASSQRSGVYGYTF; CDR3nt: TGTGCCAGCAGTCAAAGGTCAGGGGTATATGGCTACACCTTC
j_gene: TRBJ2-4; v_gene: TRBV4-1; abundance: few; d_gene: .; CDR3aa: CASSQVLLAGVGTYKNIQYF; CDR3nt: TGCGCCAGCAGCCAAGTACTCCTCGCAGGGGTCGGAACTTACAAAAACATTCAGTACTTC
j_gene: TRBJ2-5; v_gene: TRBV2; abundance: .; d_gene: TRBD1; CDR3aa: CASRNRDRGIKTQYF; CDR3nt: TGTGCCAGCAGGAATAGGGACAGGGGCATCAAGACCCAGTACTTC
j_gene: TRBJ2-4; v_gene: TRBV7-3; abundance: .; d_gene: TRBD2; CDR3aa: CASSASGGTNIQYF; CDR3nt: TGTGCCAGCAGCGCCTCCGGGGGGACAAACATTCAGTACTTC
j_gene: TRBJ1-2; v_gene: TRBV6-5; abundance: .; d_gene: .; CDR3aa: CASRLTGGSEGTF; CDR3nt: TGTGCCAGCAGGTTGACAGGCGGATCTGAGGGCACCTTC
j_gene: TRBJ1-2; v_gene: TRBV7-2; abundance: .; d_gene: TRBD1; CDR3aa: CASSLSRRQGTPNYGYTF; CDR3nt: TGTGCCAGCAGCTTATCGAGGAGACAGGGGACTCCGAACTATGGCTACACCTTC
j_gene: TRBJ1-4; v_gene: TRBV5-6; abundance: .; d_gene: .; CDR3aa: CASSLGQGRPATNEKLFF; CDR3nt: TGTGCCAGCAGCTTGGGTCAGGGGCGCCCCGCAACTAATGAAAAACTGTTTTTT
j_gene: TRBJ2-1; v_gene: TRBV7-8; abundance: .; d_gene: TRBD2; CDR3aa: CASSSGTSSYNEQFF; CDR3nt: TGTGCCAGCAGCTCCGGGACTAGCTCCTACAATGAGCAGTTCTTC
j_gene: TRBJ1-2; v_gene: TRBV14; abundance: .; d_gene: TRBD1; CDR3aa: CASSPRDRGIYGYTF; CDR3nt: TGTGCCAGCAGCCCCCGGGACAGGGGGATCTATGGCTACACCTTC
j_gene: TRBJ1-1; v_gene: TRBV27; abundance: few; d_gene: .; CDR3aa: CASSLSGRGTEAFF; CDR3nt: TGTGCCAGCAGTTTATCGGGGAGGGGGACTGAAGCTTTCTTT
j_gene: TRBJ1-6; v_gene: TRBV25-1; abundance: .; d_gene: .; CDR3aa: CASSGQGSGNSPLHF; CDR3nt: TGTGCCAGCAGTGGTCAGGGGTCGGGTAATTCACCCCTCCACTTT
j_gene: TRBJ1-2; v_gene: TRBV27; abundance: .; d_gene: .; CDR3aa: CASSLTQLGGYTF; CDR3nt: TGTGCCAGCAGTTTAACACAGTTAGGTGGCTACACCTTC
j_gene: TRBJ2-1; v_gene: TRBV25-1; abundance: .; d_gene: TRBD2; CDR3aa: CASRLSGTDYNEQFF; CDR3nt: TGTGCCAGCAGGCTTAGCGGGACCGACTACAATGAGCAGTTCTTC
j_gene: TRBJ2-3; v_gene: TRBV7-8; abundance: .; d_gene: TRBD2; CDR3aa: CASSLNGRLAGGPTDTQYF; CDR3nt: TGTGCCAGCAGCTTAAATGGTCGGTTAGCGGGAGGGCCCACAGATACGCAGTATTTT